This note documents a single T cell receptor (beta chain) sequence. This clone's antigen is unknown. No base quality information exists; no much larger clone differs at one position. The data were obtained in a study of human T cells and chemical hapten exposure (TCRdb year 2021). Regarding the study in general: The libraries were sequenced as a pool, and the TCR yield per sample differed mostly because of small variations in library volumes within the pool. Peripheral blood TCR repertoire changes were tracked in vivo in alopecia patients during primary and secondary sensitization to the hapten diphenylcyclopropenone (DPC). Each blood RNA sample was used to sequence both TCR alpha and TCR beta chains. The paper as a whole reports these results and caveats: DPC sensitization did not change the number of TCRs with a frequency above 1 in 1000, and there was no evidence of changes in global repertoire structure. After repeated subsampling, the strength of the expansion versus patch-test correlation and the threshold at which it became significant changed.

Total RNA was isolated from unfractionated whole blood collected in Tempus Blood RNA tubes. V and J lose 4 bases and 4 bases, and a span of 8 bases separates them. The germline V gene supplies CDR1 SGHDN and CDR2 FVKESK. The CDR3 runs 12 amino acids, cysteine and phenylalanine included. Just the 36-base CDR3 DNA is kept, in frame starting at base 1. During library preparation, unique molecular identifiers were attached to individual cDNA molecules so that TCRs could be counted in a quantitative, reproducible way. The study's processing was this. The median number of TCRs per sample was roughly 98,000, ranging from 23,224 to 690,600. V, J and CDR3 annotation of the TCR reads was carried out using the Decombinator software suite. For the PS versus PT1 abundance plots, all samples were subsampled to the same number of TCRs (28,000). Expanded TCRs were defined as absent before sensitization and observed at least eight times at the 2-week time point. Through fastp at Q25 and MiXCR, TCRdb rebuilt clones from the public reads, retaining in-frame beta chains. Each record represents a unique CDR3 protein, reported with the most common genes and DNA among its rows. V and J calls and clone size were set by TCRdb, not the authors. The sample table lists roughly 3,000 distinct CDR3 sequences, approximately 45% of them with a count of one. The ten largest clones take up around 9.9% of the sample.

What was sequenced was whole blood. The TCR comes from a human donor who had alopecia or was a healthy volunteer (not recorded which). Some clones in this sample may be carry-over from other donors' samples. This table probably holds off-target reads from a library built for another chain. This sequence uses TRBV14 and TRBJ2-7; the D segment could be TRBD1, given 6 matching bases. The sequenced DNA is TGTGCCAGCAGCCCACAGGGATACGAGCAGTACTTC. Its translation is CASSPQGYEQYF.